This T cell receptor beta chain was found in a study of read filtering for tumor transcriptome and immune sequencing. About the research overall: Mean patient age was 65.9 years, range roughly 40 to 85; 17 male, around 15 female.

At the time of active disease, bone marrow was collected from every patient. The library was built from 400 ng RNA with molecular barcoded adaptors for alpha/delta and beta/gamma chains. In TCRdb, the reads were re-called with MiXCR into one record per CDR3 protein. The data contain tens of thousands of distinct CDR3 sequences, 15% to 20% of them singletons. Relative to its sample, this clonotype is medium-sized. The CDR3 sequence is 12 residues long. Trimming pared 7 bases from V and 0 bases from J, leaving 9 bases between. CDR1 SQVTM and CDR2 ANQGSEA come from the germline V gene. The source material was a population of CD138-negative cells sorted from bone marrow. This chain connects TRBV29-1 to TRBJ1-1; no firm D call. The sequence came from a donor older than 35 with multiple myeloma. The CDR3 loop reads CSAGRLNTEAFF. In DNA form, the CDR3 reads TGCAGCGCCGGACGTTTGAACACTGAAGCTTTCTTT.